The entry below gives a single T cell receptor beta chain sequence along with its context. In its sample, this clone was seen once. There is no known antigen for this receptor. Per-nucleotide qualities are absent, and no much larger clonotype sits a single base away. Libraries were prepared through the immunoSEQ multiplex PCR assay. RNA was extracted from all samples and reverse transcribed into cDNA, which served as template for TCR sequencing. SuperScript III was used to make first-strand cDNA, primed with a 2:1 mix of oligo-dT and random hexamers. A synthetic immune receptor repertoire was used to assess amplification bias, and residual bias was removed computationally. The authors processed their data as follows. Raw reads were preprocessed for error removal, and CDR3 was defined according to IMGT conventions as running from the conserved cysteine to phenylalanine. To get clonality, Shannon entropy was normalized by log2 of the number of productive unique TCRs and the result was subtracted from 1. Scalp TCRbeta sequences were cross-referenced with sorted blood CD4 and CD8 repertoires so that the CD4 or CD8 identity of scalp clones could be inferred. As stored in TCRdb, this immuneACCESS dataset retains in-frame rearrangements with V and J assigned. A fraction of the clones does not appear; measured against another copy, unresolved V genes explain less than half of the discrepancy, and the remainder lacks a known reason. That table furnishes V, J and clone size, whereas the DNA furnished D and trimming. The sample contains 110,000 to 150,000 clones, roughly 60% of them found a single time. 36% of the sample is held by the ten biggest clonotypes.

PBMCs were isolated by density centrifugation and stained for CD3, CD4 and CD8, and CD4+ and CD8+ T cells were sorted on a FACSAria. Unaffected controls provided scalp biopsies and blood samples. This sample was taken from a study of CD8+ T cells in alopecia areata (dated by TCRdb to 2016 to 2019). For the study in its entirety: In both human patients and the C3H/HeJ mouse model, the study applied high-throughput TCRbeta sequencing to look at T cell clonal expansion in alopecia areata. The RNA source kit depended on sample type: the PAXgene miRNA kit for fixed scalp, the miRNeasy kit for PBMCs, and the RNeasy kit for mouse skin. Human TCRbeta sequencing covered scalp tissue and sorted CD4+ and CD8+ peripheral blood T cells from patchy and totalis/universalis alopecia areata patients and healthy controls. TCRbeta CDR3 regions were amplified by immunoSEQ multiplex PCR using 35 Vbeta forward and 13 Jbeta reverse primers. Scalp clonality was compared across normal scalp (n=4), patchy alopecia areata scalp (n=8), and alopecia totalis/universalis scalp (n=8). Here is what the overall study found, with its caveats: Compared with normal scalp, lesional scalp had higher clonality and more expanded CD8+ clones, particularly in alopecia totalis/universalis, a pattern that suggests antigenic drive. Shared TCR sequences between patients were less evident than in mice, which may be partly attributable to HLA diversity in the patient population. Unlike mouse skin, which is dominated by gammadelta T cells, normal human skin has resident alphabeta T cells that are also sequenced, and this complicates analysis of the scalp TCR repertoire.

Counted from cysteine to phenylalanine, this CDR3 has 14 amino acids. Left in the record is the CDR3 DNA by itself, 42 bases read in frame from the first base. CDR1 is given as PRHDT and CDR2 as FYEKMQ, both from the germline V gene (reference sequence). Trimming removed 2 bases from V and 3 bases from J, leaving 11 bases between the germline ends. The rearrangement joined TRBV13 to TRBJ2-7; the D region possibly corresponds to TRBD2 (6 bases align). Material: CD8+ T cells sorted from blood. The origin of this receptor is a human donor in good health. The CDR3 protein is CASSLSRGGYEQYF. The nucleotides read TGTGCCAGCAGCTTATCTCGGGGAGGCTACGAGCAGTACTTC.